One T cell receptor (beta chain) is described in this entry. Its specificity is not known. The sample belongs to a study of CD8+ T cells in alopecia areata. As for the study in general: Patients received oral tofacitinib, 5 to 10 mg twice daily, for moderate-to-severe alopecia areata. General study points: Greater clonality was observed in lesional scalp samples, especially alopecia totalis/universalis, versus normal scalp. With patients, TCR sharing proved less clear than in mice, a difference possibly related to HLA. Tofacitinib significantly reduced both scalp clonality and expanded CD8+ clones among the top 100.

CDR1 and CDR2 (germline): SGHTA, FQGTGA. CDR3 length: 13 residues. Trimming took off 5 bases at V and 5 bases at J, with 12 bases between the two ends. Extraction and reverse transcription of RNA yielded cDNA as the sequencing template. Generated by immunoSEQ multiplex PCR, the TCRdb table keeps only in-frame clones and is missing some. Of some 160,000 clones listed, roughly 65% are singletons. The sample's treatment: oral pan-JAK inhibitor, 5-10 mg twice daily. V usage is TRBV7-3 and J usage is TRBJ2-5; no definite D call. This clonotype originated in a human donor with alopecia areata. The sequencing used CD4+ T cells sorted from blood, collected at week 4, from a patient treated with tofacitinib. The CDR3 bases are TGTGCCAGCAGCGCCCGTGGTCAGGAGACCCAGTACTTC. Translation gives CASSARGQETQYF.